Below are 3 T cell receptor beta chains sequenced from a single sample in a study of graft-versus-host responses after intestinal transplantation. Graft samples were processed, releasing intraepithelial and lamina propria lymphocytes. Clones were read by immunoSEQ multiplex PCR, and TCRdb kept only the in-frame ones, dropping some. The sample consists of fewer than 15,000 clones, around 70% of them appearing once. Sequences were derived from ileum tissue, sampled approximately 780 days after intestinal transplantation. The receptors here all came from a human patient who received an intestinal transplant, so some T cells may come from the graft donor.

J is TRBJ2-7 and V is TRBV11-2, with 13 bases lining up with TRBD2. Germline CDR1 reads SGHAT; CDR2 reads FQNNGV. This CDR3 has 14 amino acids. V shed 5 bases and J 4 bases; nucleotides not matched to a gene: 2. CDR3 protein: CASSPGLAGYEQYF. For the CDR3, the DNA is TGTGCCAGCAGCCCGGGACTAGCGGGGTACGAGCAGTACTTC.

This sequence joins TRBV5-1 and TRBJ2-4, with D maybe TRBD1 (6 bases). The CDR3 extends over 15 amino acids. The V and J ends lost 7 bases and 1 base respectively, with 15 bases between them. CDR1 and CDR2 from the germline V gene are SGHRS and YFSETQ. CDR3 nucleotide sequence: TGCGCCAGCTGTCAGGGGATGTCGGCCAAAAACATTCAGTACTTC. Its translation: CASCQGMSAKNIQYF.

The gene calls are TRBV7-9 and TRBJ1-1; the match to TRBD1 covers 11 bases. The junction had 6 bases not matched to a gene; V was cut back by 1 base and J by 8 bases. The CDR3 is 15 amino acids. Germline V lookup: CDR1 SEHNR, CDR2 FQNEAQ (reference sequence). The CDR3 bases are TGTGCCAGCAGCTTAGACCGCCGGGACAGGGGGGAAGCTTTCTTT. Amino acids: CASSLDRRDRGEAFF.